One sample yielded the 15 T cell receptor beta chains listed below, sequenced in a study of human T cells and chemical hapten exposure. The time point is: patch test 2, 6 weeks after DPC sensitization. Treatment in this sample: therapeutic diphenylcyclopropenone sensitization with weekly scalp DPC. Each CDR3 protein is one row after TCRdb ran MiXCR on the RACE reads. Counted here are about 140,000 distinct CDR3 sequences, 12% occurring once; the ten biggest clones make up approximately 1.3%. The sequences come from whole blood, collected in connection with sensitization to the hapten diphenylcyclopropenone (DPC). Receptors originate from a woman between 45 and 60 years old with alopecia areata. Some clones in this sample may be carry-over from other donors' samples.

The rearrangement joins TRBV20-1 to TRBJ1-6; D is undetermined. In germline, CDR1 is DFQATT, CDR2 SNEGSKA (reference sequence). The V end was cut by 6 bases, the J end by 13 bases, with 19 bases between. This CDR3 is 13 amino acids long. DNA of the CDR3: TGCAGTGCCTCAAAGGACGCGCGGGGTCCCCTCCACTTT. Its translation is CSASKDARGPLHF.

This clonotype was observed at least ten times. The V call is TRBV7-3, the J call TRBJ2-1, with 7 nucleotides matching TRBD2. The CDR3 is 18 residues long. Germline V CDR1 and CDR2: SGHTA, FQGTGA. J was trimmed by 0 bases and V by 1 base; bases with no gene match: 9. For the CDR3, the DNA is TGTGCCAGCAGCTTAATTCCGGCTGGCGGGAGCTCCTACAATGAGCAGTTCTTC. This gives the protein CASSLIPAGGSSYNEQFF. The full variable domain, in which reference TRBV7-3 and TRBJ2-1 provide the parts outside the CDR3, is GAGVSQTPSNKVTEKGKYVELRCDPISGHTALYWYRQSLGQGPEFLIYFQGTGAADDSGLPNDRFFAVRPEGSVSTLKIQRTERGDSAVYLCASSLIPAGGSSYNEQFFGPGTRLTVL.

This clonotype was seen only a few times. The chain links TRBV20-1 to TRBJ2-1; perhaps TRBD1 as D (6 bases). V dropped 0 bases and J dropped 4 bases, with 19 bases sitting between them. This CDR3 comprises 17 residues. The germline V gene encodes CDR1 DFQATT and CDR2 SNEGSKA (reference sequence). CDR3 residues: CSARDSRGLQRYNEQFF. The CDR3 DNA reads TGCAGTGCTAGAGATTCCAGGGGCCTACAGCGTTACAATGAGCAGTTCTTC.

This clonotype ranks as medium-sized (0.01 to 0.1%). The rearrangement uses TRBV6-4 and TRBJ2-2; D is unresolved. V was shortened by 4 bases and J by 0 bases, with 3 bases between the two germline ends. This CDR3 has 13 amino acids. CDR1 and CDR2 from the germline V gene are MRHNA and SNTAGT. The CDR3 sequence: CASSGSNTGELFF. The CDR3 DNA is TGTGCCAGCAGTGGGTCGAACACCGGGGAGCTGTTTTTT.

The genes are TRBV20-1 and TRBJ2-5; 14 bases map to TRBD2. In germline, CDR1 is DFQATT, CDR2 SNEGSKA (reference sequence). With V trimmed by 6 bases and J by 1 base, 4 bases remained unmatched. The CDR3 has 15 amino acids. CDR3 coding DNA: TGCAGTGCAGGGACTAGCGGGAGACTCCAAGAGACCCAGTACTTC. Its translation: CSAGTSGRLQETQYF.

This chain joins TRBV6-5 and TRBJ2-4; 7 bases match TRBD1. The CDR3 sequence is 14 residues long. Germline V gene sequence: CDR1 MNHEY, CDR2 SVGAGI. J gave up 8 bases and V 6 bases, and 10 bases lay outside the gene matches. The CDR3 sequence: CASRPLQGPYIQYF. CDR3 coding DNA: TGTGCCAGCAGACCACTACAGGGGCCGTACATTCAGTACTTC.

In regard to this clonotype: Mismatch with germline at one junction end may stem from a read error. This chain connects TRBV7-7 to TRBJ2-1, with 9 bases that match TRBD1. Germline V gene data show CDR1 as SSHAT and CDR2 as FNYEAQ (reference sequence). This CDR3 has 15 residues. CDR3 sequence (DNA): TGTGCTAGCAGCCCGGGGACAGGGAGGAGCGATGAGCAGTTCTTC. Amino acid sequence: CASSPGTGRSDEQFF.

V is TRBV14 and J is TRBJ2-5; 9 nucleotides line up with TRBD1. The CDR3 contains 16 residues. V lost 5 bases and J lost 4; bases outside the gene matches: 11. Germline V gene lookup returns CDR1 SGHDN and CDR2 FVKESK. The DNA for the CDR3 is TGTGCCAGCAGCGCACTTCCGGGACAGGGAAGAGAGACCCAGTACTTC. Its protein product is CASSALPGQGRETQYF.

The rearrangement uses TRBV27 and TRBJ2-2; D is uncertain. The CDR3 spans 16 residues. The V gene lost 0 bases and the J gene lost 1 base, with 9 bases spanning the gap. The germline V gene encodes CDR1 MNHEY and CDR2 SMNVEV (reference sequence). In nucleotides, the CDR3 is TGTGCCAGCAGTTTATCACAGTCACTGAACACCGGGGAGCTGTTTTTT. This encodes CASSLSQSLNTGELFF.

This clonotype was counted ten times or more. The CDR3 loop reads CASSRAGGTDTQYF. The CDR3 bases are TGCGCCAGCAGTCGAGCGGGAGGGACAGATACGCAGTATTTT. This chain links TRBV10-1 with TRBJ2-3; 10 bases line up with TRBD2. V was clipped by 5 bases and J by 3 bases; unmatched bases: 2. The V gene's germline CDR1 is WNHNN and CDR2 SYGVQD (reference sequence). The CDR3 covers 14 residues.

The sample holds many counts of this clonotype. The V call is TRBV5-1, the J call TRBJ2-1, with 11 bases fitting TRBD2. V shed 4 bases and J 5 bases; nucleotides not matched to a gene: 5. Germline loops: CDR1 SGHRS, CDR2 YFSETQ. The CDR3 sequence is 15 residues long. The CDR3 sequence: CASSITSGGNNEQFF. For the CDR3, the DNA is TGCGCCAGCAGCATTACTAGCGGGGGCAACAATGAGCAGTTCTTC. Full variable domain (missing parts from reference TRBV5-1 and TRBJ2-1): KAGVTQTPRYLIKTRGQQVTLSCSPISGHRSVSWYQQTPGQGLQFLFEYFSETQRNKGNFPGRFSGRQFSNSRSEMNVSTLELGDSALYLCASSITSGGNNEQFFGPGTRLTVL.

Ten or more counts support this clonotype. The rearrangement joins TRBV6-1 to TRBJ1-1; the D is unclear. The ends were cut back, 7 bases at V and 2 bases at J, with 17 bases in the middle. CDR1 is MNHNS, CDR2 SASEGT, per germline. This CDR3 comprises 15 residues. The CDR3 is CASKGGPGVNTEAFF. The CDR3 DNA is TGTGCCAGCAAAGGAGGACCCGGGGTTAACACTGAAGCTTTCTTT.

The sample holds a few counts of this clonotype. V gene TRBV28 combines with J gene TRBJ2-3; no clear D gene. The V end lost 4 bases, the J end lost 2 bases, and 10 bases lay between the germline ends. There are 14 residues in the CDR3. In germline, CDR1 is MDHEN, CDR2 SYDVKM. CDR3 sequence (DNA): TGTGCCAGCAGTTCGGCTGGAAACACAGATACGCAGTATTTT. It encodes CASSSAGNTDTQYF.

This clonotype was found many times. The J gene is TRBJ2-2, the V gene TRBV6-4; D may correspond to TRBD1 or TRBD2 (7 bases each). V was pared by 4 bases and J by 6 bases, with 15 bases between. Germline-derived CDR1 and CDR2 are MRHNA and SNTAGT. This CDR3 contains 15 residues. The CDR3 is CASSALGGTAGELFF. The DNA of the CDR3 is TGTGCCAGCAGTGCGCTGGGAGGGACAGCCGGGGAGCTGTTTTTT.

This chain links TRBV6-5 with TRBJ2-1, with TRBD2 matching 10 bases. The ends lost 5 bases at V and 9 bases at J; junction bases unmatched: 10. The CDR3 extends over 15 amino acids. In germline, CDR1 is MNHEY, CDR2 SVGAGI. The CDR3 bases are TGTGCCAGCAGTACCCTAGCGGGAGTCCCGGGTGAGCAGTTCTTC. It is translated as CASSTLAGVPGEQFF.